Sequencing of this T cell receptor (beta chain) was carried out in a study of pediatric ulcerative colitis. About the study: Six or seven patients showed pancolitis and two showed left-sided colitis.

Germline V gene sequence: CDR1 ENHRY, CDR2 SYGVKD. Trimming cost V 0 bases and J 8 bases, with 13 bases left between them. This CDR3 has 14 amino acids. Each sample received Survey-level depth of up to 500,000 reads. The repertoire was sequenced with immunoSEQ multiplex PCR; TCRdb's copy has only in-frame clones and lacks some. In the table there are 25,000 to 35,000 clones, 82% of which are singletons. The sample consisted of blood. J is TRBJ1-2 and V is TRBV10-3; D is unresolved. The receptor was derived from a boy younger than 18 with severe ulcerative colitis. The chain's CDR3 is CAISESPRAYGYTF. The CDR3 DNA sequence: TGTGCCATCAGTGAGTCACCTCGGGCCTACGGCTACACCTTC.